This T cell receptor beta chain derives from a study of blood T cell repertoires in COVID-19. The method was immunoSEQ multiplex PCR; TCRdb's version includes in-frame clones alone and lacks a portion of them. The table lists tens of thousands of clones, 80% to 90% of them singletons. This CDR3 spans 15 amino acids. Germline trimming cut 3 bases from V and 6 bases from J; bases unmatched to any gene: 8. Germline V CDR1 and CDR2: KGHDR, SFDVKD. This clone has more than one count but fewer than ten. This TCR was recovered from a man aged 25 to 40 with acute or convalescent COVID-19. Sequencing was done on a sample of peripheral blood. The rearrangement joins TRBV24-1 to TRBJ2-3; 7 positions agree with TRBD2. DNA for the CDR3: TGTGCCACCAGTGATCCTAGCGGTCCGGGGGATACGCAGTATTTT. Its protein product is CATSDPSGPGDTQYF.